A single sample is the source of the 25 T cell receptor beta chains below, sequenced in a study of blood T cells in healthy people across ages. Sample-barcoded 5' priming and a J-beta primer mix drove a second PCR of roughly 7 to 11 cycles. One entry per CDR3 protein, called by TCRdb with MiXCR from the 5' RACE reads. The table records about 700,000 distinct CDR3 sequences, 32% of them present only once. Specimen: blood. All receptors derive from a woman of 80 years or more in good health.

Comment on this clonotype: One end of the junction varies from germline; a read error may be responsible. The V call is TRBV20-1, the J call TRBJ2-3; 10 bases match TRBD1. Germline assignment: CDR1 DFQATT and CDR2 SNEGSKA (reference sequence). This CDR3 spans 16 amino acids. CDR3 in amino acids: CSAGESGTGGTDTQYF. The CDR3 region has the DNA TGCAGTGCTGGAGAATCCGGGACAGGGGGCACAGATACGCAGTATTTT.

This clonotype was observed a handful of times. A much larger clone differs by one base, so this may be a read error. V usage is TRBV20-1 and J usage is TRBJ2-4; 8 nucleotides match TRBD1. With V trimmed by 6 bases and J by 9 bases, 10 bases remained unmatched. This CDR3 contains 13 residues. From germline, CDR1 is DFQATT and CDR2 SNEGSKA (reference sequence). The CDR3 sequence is CSAPGQDRGIQYF. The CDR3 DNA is TGCAGTGCACCGGGACAGGATCGCGGCATTCAGTACTTC.

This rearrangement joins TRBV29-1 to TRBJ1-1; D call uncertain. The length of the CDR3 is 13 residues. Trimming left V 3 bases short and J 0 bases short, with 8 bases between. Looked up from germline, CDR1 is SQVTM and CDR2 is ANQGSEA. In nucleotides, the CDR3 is TGCAGCGTTGATAACACCTTGAACACTGAAGCTTTCTTT. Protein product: CSVDNTLNTEAFF.

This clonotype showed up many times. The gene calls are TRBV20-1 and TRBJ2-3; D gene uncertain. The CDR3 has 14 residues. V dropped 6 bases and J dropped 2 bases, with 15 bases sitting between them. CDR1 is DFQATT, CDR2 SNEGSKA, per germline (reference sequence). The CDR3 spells CSASRGGITDTQYF. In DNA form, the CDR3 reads TGCAGTGCCAGCCGCGGCGGTATCACAGATACGCAGTATTTT.

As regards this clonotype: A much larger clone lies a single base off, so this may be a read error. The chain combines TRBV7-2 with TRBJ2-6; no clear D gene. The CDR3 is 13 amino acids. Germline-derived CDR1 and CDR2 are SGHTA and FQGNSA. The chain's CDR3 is CASSLGSPDVRTF. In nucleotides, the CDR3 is TGTGCCAGCAGCTTAGGTAGCCCAGACGTCCGGACTTTC.

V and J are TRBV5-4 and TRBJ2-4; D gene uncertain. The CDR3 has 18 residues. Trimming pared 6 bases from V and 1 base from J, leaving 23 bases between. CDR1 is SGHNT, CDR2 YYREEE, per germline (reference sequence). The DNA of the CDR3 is TGTGCCAGCACCCCAAGTATTCGACCCCATGGGGCCAAAAACATTCAGTACTTC. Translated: CASTPSIRPHGAKNIQYF. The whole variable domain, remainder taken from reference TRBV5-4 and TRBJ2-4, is ETGVTQSPTHLIKTRGQQVTLRCSSQSGHNTVSWYQQALGQGPQFIFQYYREEENGRGNFPPRFSGLQFPNYSSELNVNALELDDSALYLCASTPSIRPHGAKNIQYFGAGTRLSVL.

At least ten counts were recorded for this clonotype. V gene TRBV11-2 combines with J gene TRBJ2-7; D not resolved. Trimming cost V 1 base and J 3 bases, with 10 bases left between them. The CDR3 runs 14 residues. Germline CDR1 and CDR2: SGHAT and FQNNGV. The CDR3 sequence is CASSLGTQNYEQYF. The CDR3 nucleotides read TGTGCCAGCAGCTTAGGGACGCAGAACTACGAGCAGTACTTC. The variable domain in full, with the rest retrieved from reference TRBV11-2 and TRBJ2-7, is EAGVAQSPRYKIIEKRQSVAFWCNPISGHATLYWYQQILGQGPKLLIQFQNNGVVDDSQLPKDRFSAERLKGVDSTLKIQPAKLEDSAVYLCASSLGTQNYEQYFGPGTRLTVT.

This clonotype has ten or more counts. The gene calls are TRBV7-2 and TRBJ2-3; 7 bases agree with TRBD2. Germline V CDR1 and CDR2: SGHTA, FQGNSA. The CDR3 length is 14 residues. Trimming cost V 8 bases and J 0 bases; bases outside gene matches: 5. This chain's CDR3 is CASRREPSTDTQYF. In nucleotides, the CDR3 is TGTGCCAGCCGGCGGGAGCCTAGCACAGATACGCAGTATTTT.

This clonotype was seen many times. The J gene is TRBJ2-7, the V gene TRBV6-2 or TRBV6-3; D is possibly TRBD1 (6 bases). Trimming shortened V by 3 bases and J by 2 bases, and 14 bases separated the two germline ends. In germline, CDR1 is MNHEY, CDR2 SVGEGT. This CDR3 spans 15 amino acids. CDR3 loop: CASSYDIDRTYEQYF. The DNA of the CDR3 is TGTGCCAGCAGTTATGATATCGACAGGACCTACGAGCAGTACTTC.

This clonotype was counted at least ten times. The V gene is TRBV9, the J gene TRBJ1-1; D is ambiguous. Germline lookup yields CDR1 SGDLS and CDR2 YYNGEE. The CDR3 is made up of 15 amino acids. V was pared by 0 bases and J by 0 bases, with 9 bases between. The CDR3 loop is CASSVVEAVNTEAFF. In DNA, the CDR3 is TGTGCCAGCAGCGTAGTCGAGGCGGTGAACACTGAAGCTTTCTTT.

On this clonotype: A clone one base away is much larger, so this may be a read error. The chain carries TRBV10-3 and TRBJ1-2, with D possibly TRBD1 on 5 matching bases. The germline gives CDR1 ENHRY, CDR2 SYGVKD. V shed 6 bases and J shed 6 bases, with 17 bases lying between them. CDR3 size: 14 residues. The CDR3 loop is CAIRESGKDNGYTF. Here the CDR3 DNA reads TGTGCCATCAGGGAATCGGGCAAGGACAATGGCTACACCTTC.

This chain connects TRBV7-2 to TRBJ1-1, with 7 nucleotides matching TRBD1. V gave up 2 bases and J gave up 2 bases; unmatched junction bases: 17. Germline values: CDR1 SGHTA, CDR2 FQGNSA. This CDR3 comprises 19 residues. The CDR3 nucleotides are TGTGCCAGCAGCTTAACTAGTGGACAGGCCTGGGCCCTTAACACTGAAGCTTTCTTT. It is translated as CASSLTSGQAWALNTEAFF.

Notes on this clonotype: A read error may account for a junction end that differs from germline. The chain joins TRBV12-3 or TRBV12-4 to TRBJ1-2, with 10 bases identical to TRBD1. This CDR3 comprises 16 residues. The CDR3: CASSFGTGDPKYGYTF. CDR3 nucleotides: TGTGCCAGCAGTTTTGGGACAGGGGACCCTAAGTATGGCTACACCTTC.

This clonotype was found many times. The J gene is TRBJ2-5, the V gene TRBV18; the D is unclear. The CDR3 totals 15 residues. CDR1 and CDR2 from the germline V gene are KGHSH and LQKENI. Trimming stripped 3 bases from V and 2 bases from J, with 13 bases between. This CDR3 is CASSPLTYDQETQYF. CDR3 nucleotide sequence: TGTGCCAGCTCACCCCTCACATATGATCAAGAGACCCAGTACTTC.

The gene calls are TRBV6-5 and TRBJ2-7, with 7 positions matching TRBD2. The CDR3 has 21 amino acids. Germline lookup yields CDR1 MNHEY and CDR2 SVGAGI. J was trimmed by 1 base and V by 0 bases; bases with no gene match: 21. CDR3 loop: CASSYSNGGIRKKAVSYEQYF. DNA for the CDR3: TGTGCCAGCAGTTACTCGAACGGGGGGATACGCAAAAAGGCGGTATCCTACGAGCAGTACTTC.

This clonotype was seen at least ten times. As DNA, the CDR3 is TGCGCCAGCAGCCAAGACCTGGCGGGGGGTGCAGATACGCAGTATTTT. Translated, it gives CASSQDLAGGADTQYF. The chain couples TRBV4-3 to TRBJ2-3; 8 bases align to TRBD2. CDR1 is LGHNA and CDR2 is YSLEER in the germline V gene. With 0 bases clipped from V and 4 bases from J, the junction kept 6 bases outside the gene matches. The CDR3 consists of 16 residues.

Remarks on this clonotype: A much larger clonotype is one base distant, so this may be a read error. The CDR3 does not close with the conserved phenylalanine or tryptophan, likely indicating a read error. CDR3 sequence reads: CAWKGQTTGYGYTC. The DNA of the CDR3 is TGTGCCTGGAAGGGACAGACGACCGGCTATGGCTACACCTGC. The chain employs TRBV30 and TRBJ1-2; 7 bases are a match to TRBD1. CDR3 size: 14 residues. In germline, CDR1 is GTSNPN, CDR2 SVGIG (reference sequence). The J segment lost 4 bases and the V segment lost 4 bases, leaving 9 bases of the junction unmatched.

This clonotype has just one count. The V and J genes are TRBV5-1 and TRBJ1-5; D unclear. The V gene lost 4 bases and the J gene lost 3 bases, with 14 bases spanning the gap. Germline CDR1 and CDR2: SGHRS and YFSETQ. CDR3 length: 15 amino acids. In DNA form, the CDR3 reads TGCGCCAGCAGCGCGACCCCGGCCGACAATCAGCCCCAGCATTTT. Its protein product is CASSATPADNQPQHF.

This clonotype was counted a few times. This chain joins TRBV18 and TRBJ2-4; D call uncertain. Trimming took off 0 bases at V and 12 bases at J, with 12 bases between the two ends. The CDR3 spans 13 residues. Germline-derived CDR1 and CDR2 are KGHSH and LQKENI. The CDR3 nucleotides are TGTGCCAGCTCACCACCGAGCAAGGCTGGTCAGTACTTC. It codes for CASSPPSKAGQYF.

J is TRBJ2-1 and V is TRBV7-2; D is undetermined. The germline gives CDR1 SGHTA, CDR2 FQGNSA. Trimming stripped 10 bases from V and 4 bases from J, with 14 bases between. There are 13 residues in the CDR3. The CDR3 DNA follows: TGTGCCAACCGCGACGCCTATTACAATGAGCAGTTCTTC. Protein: CANRDAYYNEQFF.

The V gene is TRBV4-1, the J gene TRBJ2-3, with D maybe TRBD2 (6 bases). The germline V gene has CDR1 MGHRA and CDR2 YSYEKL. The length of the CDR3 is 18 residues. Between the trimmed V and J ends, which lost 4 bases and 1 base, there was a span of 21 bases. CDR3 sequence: CASSRRVAGGIGTDTQYF. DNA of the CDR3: TGCGCCAGCAGCCGGCGCGTGGCGGGCGGGATTGGCACAGATACGCAGTATTTT.

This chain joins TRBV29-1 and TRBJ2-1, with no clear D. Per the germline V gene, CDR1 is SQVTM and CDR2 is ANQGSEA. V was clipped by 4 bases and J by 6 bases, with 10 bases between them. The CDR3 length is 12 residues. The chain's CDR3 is CSVGIIGNEQFF. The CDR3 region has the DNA TGCAGCGTTGGCATAATCGGCAATGAGCAGTTCTTC.

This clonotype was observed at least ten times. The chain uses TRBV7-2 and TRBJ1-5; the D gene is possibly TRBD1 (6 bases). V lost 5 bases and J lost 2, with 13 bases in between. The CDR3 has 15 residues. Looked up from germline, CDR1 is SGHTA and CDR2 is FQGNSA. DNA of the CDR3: TGTGCCAGCAGCACGGGACAAACGGGCAATCAGCCCCAGCATTTT. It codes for CASSTGQTGNQPQHF.

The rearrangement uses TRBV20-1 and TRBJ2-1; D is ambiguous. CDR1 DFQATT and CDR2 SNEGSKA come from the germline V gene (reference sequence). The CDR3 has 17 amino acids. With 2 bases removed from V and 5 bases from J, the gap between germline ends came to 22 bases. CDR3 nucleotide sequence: TGCAGTGCTAGAAGTGCGCAAAGGAGCCTAGTAAACAATGAGCAGTTCTTC. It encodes CSARSAQRSLVNNEQFF.

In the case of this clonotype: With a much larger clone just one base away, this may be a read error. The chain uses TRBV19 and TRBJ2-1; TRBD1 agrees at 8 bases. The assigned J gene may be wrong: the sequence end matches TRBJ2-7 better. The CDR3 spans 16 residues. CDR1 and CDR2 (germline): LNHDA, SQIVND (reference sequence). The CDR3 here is CASSIGTGSSYNEQYF. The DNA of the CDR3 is TGTGCCAGTAGTATAGGGACAGGGAGCTCCTACAATGAGCAGTACTTC.